One and the same sample provided the 17 T cell receptor beta chains below, sequenced in a study of blood T cell repertoires in COVID-19. Using immunoSEQ multiplex PCR, the repertoire was profiled, and TCRdb retains in-frame clones only, with some absent. This sample has 30,000 or so clones, with about four fifths found just once. The specimen was peripheral blood. All receptors come from a man aged 80 or over with active or convalescent COVID-19.

The gene calls are TRBV3-1 (or the pseudogene TRBV3-2) and TRBJ1-2, with 7 bases lining up with TRBD1. CDR1 is LGHDT and CDR2 is YNNKEL in the germline V gene (reference sequence). The V and J ends lost 7 bases and 12 bases, in that order; junction bases with no gene match: 14. CDR3 size: 13 residues. CDR3 bases: TGTGCCAGCACCCGGGACAGAACTGCAAAACACACCTTC. It specifies CASTRDRTAKHTF.

V usage is TRBV2 and J usage is TRBJ1-5; no clear D. CDR1 and CDR2 from the germline V gene are SNHLY and FYNNEI. V lost 0 bases, J lost 0 bases, and 3 bases lay in between. This CDR3 is 14 amino acids long. The CDR3 DNA reads TGTGCCAGCAGTGAAGCCTTTAGCAATCAGCCCCAGCATTTT. Protein sequence: CASSEAFSNQPQHF.

The chain employs TRBV20-1 and TRBJ2-1; 11 bases are shared with TRBD2. CDR1 is DFQATT, CDR2 SNEGSKA, per germline (reference sequence). The J segment lost 7 bases and the V segment lost 3 bases, leaving 5 bases of the junction unmatched. There are 14 residues in the CDR3. CDR3 residues: CSASSGRGRNEQFF. The CDR3 nucleotides are TGCAGTGCTAGTAGCGGGAGGGGTAGAAATGAGCAGTTCTTC.

A note on this clone: At one end, the junction sequence differs from germline, possibly due to a read error. V is TRBV20-1 and J is TRBJ1-2, with a possible D match to TRBD1 (6 bases). CDR3 size: 11 residues. CDR1 is DFQATT, CDR2 SNEGSKA, per germline (reference sequence). This chain's CDR3 is CSARLGGTPPF. Here the CDR3 DNA reads TGCAGTGCTAGACTAGGGGGAACGCCACCCTTC.

The chain employs TRBV5-4 and TRBJ2-3; no definite D call. Germline loops: CDR1 SGHNT, CDR2 YYREEE (reference sequence). The CDR3 has 13 amino acids. V lost 5 bases to trimming and J lost 0 bases, with 7 bases between them. The CDR3 DNA sequence: TGTGCCAGCAGAACGACTAGCACAGATACGCAGTATTTT. Protein product: CASRTTSTDTQYF.

The chain has TRBV5-4 and TRBJ2-6, with D hard to call. V was trimmed by 0 bases and J by 0 bases, leaving 4 bases between them. The V gene's germline CDR1 is SGHNT and CDR2 YYREEE (reference sequence). The length of the CDR3 is 15 residues. CDR3 sequence reads: CASSLGGSGANVLTF. DNA of the CDR3: TGTGCCAGCAGCTTGGGAGGCTCTGGGGCCAACGTCCTGACTTTC.

This rearrangement joins TRBV28 to TRBJ1-2; TRBD1 is a possible D gene (5 bases). Germline lookup yields CDR1 MDHEN and CDR2 SYDVKM. Deletions cut 5 bases from V and 7 bases from J, with 11 bases between. This CDR3 region has 12 residues. The CDR3 DNA follows: TGTGCCAGCAGTAACAGGTTAGGTGGCTACACCTTC. It encodes CASSNRLGGYTF.

This clone was recorded once. The chain uses TRBV5-1 and TRBJ2-2, with D possibly matching TRBD2 (5 bases). This CDR3 has 15 amino acids. V was pared by 1 base and J by 6 bases, with 13 bases between. Germline values: CDR1 SGHRS, CDR2 YFSETQ. The CDR3 region has the DNA TGCGCCAGCAGCTTGAATCCGTCGGGGTCCGGGGAGCTGTTTTTT. It yields the protein CASSLNPSGSGELFF.

The chain joins TRBV7-2 to TRBJ1-2; unclear D gene. Germline CDR1 reads SGHTA; CDR2 reads FQGNSA. This CDR3 is 15 amino acids long. The V and J ends lost 7 bases and 2 bases respectively, with 17 bases between them. The CDR3 DNA reads TGTGCCAGCACCTTTCTCCGCGACGGGAACTATGGCTACACCTTC. Its translation is CASTFLRDGNYGYTF.

This clone turned up a few times. The J gene is TRBJ2-2, the V gene TRBV5-4, with a tentative D call TRBD2 (6 bases). Germline V gene lookup returns CDR1 SGHNT and CDR2 YYREEE (reference sequence). This CDR3 comprises 15 residues. The V end lost 2 bases, the J end lost 3 bases, and 11 bases lay between the germline ends. CDR3 sequence reads: CASSFRGLDTGELFF. The CDR3 coding sequence is TGTGCCAGCAGCTTCCGGGGGTTAGACACCGGGGAGCTGTTTTTT.

The chain combines TRBV27 with TRBJ1-5; D gene unclear. The germline gives CDR1 MNHEY, CDR2 SMNVEV (reference sequence). The CDR3 runs 13 residues. Trimming removed 1 base from V and 5 bases from J, with 6 bases in between. The CDR3 loop is CASSLWQDQPQHF. DNA for the CDR3: TGTGCCAGCAGTTTATGGCAAGATCAGCCCCAGCATTTT.

CDR3 sequence (DNA): TGTGCCAGCAGCCCGGACAGGGGGCTAAAAAAAGAGACCCAGTACTTC. Encoded protein: CASSPDRGLKKETQYF. V gene TRBV7-9 combines with J gene TRBJ2-5, with 11 bases aligning to TRBD1. The CDR3 runs to 16 residues. Germline V gene sequence: CDR1 SEHNR, CDR2 FQNEAQ (reference sequence). The V and J ends lost 5 bases and 3 bases, in that order; junction bases with no gene match: 8.

This chain joins TRBV3-1 (or the pseudogene TRBV3-2) and TRBJ2-4; 8 bases line up with TRBD1. Germline V CDR1 and CDR2: LGHDT, YNNKEL (reference sequence). V lost 2 bases to trimming and J lost 7 bases; unmatched junction nucleotides: 4. This CDR3 comprises 14 residues. The CDR3 DNA follows: TGTGCCAGCAGCCAAACAACAGGGGGGAACATTCAGTACTTC. This codes for CASSQTTGGNIQYF.

This clone was found once. The chain employs TRBV28 and TRBJ1-2, with 8 bases matching TRBD1. The CDR3 extends over 15 amino acids. V was clipped by 4 bases and J by 0 bases; unmatched bases: 4. Germline CDR1 and CDR2: MDHEN and SYDVKM. This chain's CDR3 is CASSSGQVSNYGYTF. The CDR3 bases are TGTGCCAGCAGTTCGGGACAGGTCTCTAACTATGGCTACACCTTC.

The chain links TRBV5-1 to TRBJ1-4; D gene uncertain. The CDR3 totals 18 residues. V lost 0 bases to trimming and J lost 4 bases, with 19 bases between them. Germline-derived CDR1 and CDR2 are SGHRS and YFSETQ. In DNA, the CDR3 is TGCGCCAGCAGCTTGGGTGGCGGAGGAGGCGGCGGTAATGAAAAACTGTTTTTT. Protein product: CASSLGGGGGGGNEKLFF.

The chain employs TRBV5-1 and TRBJ1-6; TRBD1 matches at 7 bases. There are 16 residues in the CDR3. After removal of 3 bases from V and 10 bases from J, the junction contained 13 bases not matched to a gene. Germline-derived CDR1 and CDR2 are SGHRS and YFSETQ. The CDR3 DNA reads as TGCGCCAGCAGCTCCGGACAGGTCGAGGGAAGATCACCCCTCCACTTT. It encodes CASSSGQVEGRSPLHF. Complete variable domain (other parts from reference TRBV5-1 and TRBJ1-6): KAGVTQTPRYLIKTRGQQVTLSCSPISGHRSVSWYQQTPGQGLQFLFEYFSETQRNKGNFPGRFSGRQFSNSRSEMNVSTLELGDSALYLCASSSGQVEGRSPLHFGNGTRLTVT.

The chain uses TRBV25-1 and TRBJ2-7, with TRBD1 as a possible D gene (6 bases). V lost 7 bases to trimming and J lost 2 bases, with 15 bases between them. From germline, CDR1 is MGHDK and CDR2 SYGVNS. The CDR3 is made up of 14 amino acids. CDR3: CASKSWDIPYEQYF. CDR3 bases: TGTGCCAGCAAATCGTGGGACATACCCTACGAGCAGTACTTC.